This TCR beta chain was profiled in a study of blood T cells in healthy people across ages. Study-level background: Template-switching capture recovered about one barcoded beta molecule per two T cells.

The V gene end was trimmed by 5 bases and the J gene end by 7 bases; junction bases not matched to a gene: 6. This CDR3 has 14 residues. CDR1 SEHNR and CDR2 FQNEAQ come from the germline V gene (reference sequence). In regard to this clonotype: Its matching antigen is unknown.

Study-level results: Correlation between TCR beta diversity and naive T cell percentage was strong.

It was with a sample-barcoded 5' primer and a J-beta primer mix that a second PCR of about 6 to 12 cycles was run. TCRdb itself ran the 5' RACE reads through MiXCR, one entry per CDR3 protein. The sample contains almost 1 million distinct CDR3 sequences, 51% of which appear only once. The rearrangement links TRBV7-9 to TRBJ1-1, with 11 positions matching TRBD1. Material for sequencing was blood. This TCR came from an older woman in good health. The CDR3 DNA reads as TGTGCCAGCAGCAGGACAGGGGGCCCCAATGAAGCTTTCTTT. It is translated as CASSRTGGPNEAFF.